This note documents a single T cell receptor (beta chain) sequence. With 3 bases clipped from V and 0 bases from J, the junction kept 8 bases outside the gene matches. The CDR3 is 16 amino acids. Germline CDR1 reads KGHSH; CDR2 reads LQKENI. TCRdb's copy holds only in-frame clones and misses some; the assay was immunoSEQ multiplex PCR. Here the sample spans about 73,000 clones, 85% to 95% being singletons. The data are from a study of T cell changes during pregnancy in multiple sclerosis. This chain joins TRBV18 and TRBJ2-7; 7 bases match TRBD1. This receptor was taken from a female donor in good health, enrolled as a control in a pregnancy study. Material: peripheral blood, obtained in the third trimester of pregnancy. The CDR3 sequence is CASSPTGFPDSYEQYF. CDR3 nucleotide sequence: TGTGCCAGCTCACCGACAGGGTTTCCTGACTCCTACGAGCAGTACTTC.